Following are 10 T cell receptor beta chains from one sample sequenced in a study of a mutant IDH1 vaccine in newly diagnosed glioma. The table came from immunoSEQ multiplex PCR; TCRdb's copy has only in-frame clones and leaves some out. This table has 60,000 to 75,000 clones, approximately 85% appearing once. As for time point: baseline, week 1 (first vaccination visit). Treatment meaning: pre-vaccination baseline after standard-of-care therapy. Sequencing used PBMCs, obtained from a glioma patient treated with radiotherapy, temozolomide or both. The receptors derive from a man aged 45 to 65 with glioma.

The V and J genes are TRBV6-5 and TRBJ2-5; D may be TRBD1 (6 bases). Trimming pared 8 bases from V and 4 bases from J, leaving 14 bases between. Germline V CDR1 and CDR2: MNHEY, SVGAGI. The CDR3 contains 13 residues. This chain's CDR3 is CASSGGGRETQYF. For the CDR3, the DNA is TGTGCCAGCTCTGGGGGCGGCCGAGAGACCCAGTACTTC.

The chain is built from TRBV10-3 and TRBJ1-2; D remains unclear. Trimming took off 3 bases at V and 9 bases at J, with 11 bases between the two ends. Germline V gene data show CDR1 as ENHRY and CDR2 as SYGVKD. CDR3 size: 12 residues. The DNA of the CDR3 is TGTGCCATCAGTGATTCGGGCCTGAGCTACACCTTC. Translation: CAISDSGLSYTF.

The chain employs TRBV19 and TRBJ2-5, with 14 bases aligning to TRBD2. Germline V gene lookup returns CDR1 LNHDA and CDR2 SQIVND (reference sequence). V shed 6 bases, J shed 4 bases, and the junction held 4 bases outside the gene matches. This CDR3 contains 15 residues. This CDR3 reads CASSMGLAGAETQYF. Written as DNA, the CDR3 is TGTGCCAGTAGCATGGGACTAGCGGGGGCAGAGACCCAGTACTTC. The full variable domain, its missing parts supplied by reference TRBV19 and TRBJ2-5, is DGGITQSPKYLFRKEGQNVTLSCEQNLNHDAMYWYRQDPGQGLRLIYYSQIVNDFQKGDIAEGYSVSREKKESFPLTVTSAQKNPTAFYLCASSMGLAGAETQYFGPGTRLLVL.

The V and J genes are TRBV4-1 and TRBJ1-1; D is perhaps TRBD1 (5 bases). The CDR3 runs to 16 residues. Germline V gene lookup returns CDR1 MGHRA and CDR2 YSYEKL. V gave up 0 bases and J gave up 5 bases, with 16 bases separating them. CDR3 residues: CASSQEPPGDGTEAFF. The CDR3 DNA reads TGCGCCAGCAGCCAAGAGCCCCCGGGGGACGGGACTGAAGCTTTCTTT.

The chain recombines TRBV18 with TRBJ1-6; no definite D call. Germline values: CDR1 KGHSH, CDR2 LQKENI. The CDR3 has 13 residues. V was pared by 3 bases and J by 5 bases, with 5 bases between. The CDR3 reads CASSPANNSPLHF. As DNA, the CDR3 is TGTGCCAGCTCACCGGCGAATAATTCACCCCTCCACTTT.

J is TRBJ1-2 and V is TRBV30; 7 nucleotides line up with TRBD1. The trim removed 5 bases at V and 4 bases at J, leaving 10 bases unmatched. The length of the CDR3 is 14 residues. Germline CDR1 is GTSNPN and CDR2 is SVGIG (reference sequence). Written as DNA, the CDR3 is TGTGCCTGGGCTCCCGGGACAGCGATCTATGGCTACACCTTC. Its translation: CAWAPGTAIYGYTF.

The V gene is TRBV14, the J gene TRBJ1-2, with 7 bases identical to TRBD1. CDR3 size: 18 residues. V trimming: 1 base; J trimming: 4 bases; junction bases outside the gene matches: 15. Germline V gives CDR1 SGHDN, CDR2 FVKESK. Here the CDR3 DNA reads TGTGCCAGCAGCCAAGGCATAGGGACAGTCTTTAAATCCTATGGCTACACCTTC. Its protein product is CASSQGIGTVFKSYGYTF.

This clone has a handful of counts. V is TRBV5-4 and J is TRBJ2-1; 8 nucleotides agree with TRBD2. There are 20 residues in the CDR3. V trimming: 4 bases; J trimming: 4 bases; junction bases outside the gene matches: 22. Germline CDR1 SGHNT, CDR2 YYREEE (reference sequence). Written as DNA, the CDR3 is TGTGCCAGCAGCCCCGGTTCGTCTAGCGGGTGGAGGGGGGCATACAATGAGCAGTTCTTC. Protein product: CASSPGSSSGWRGAYNEQFF.

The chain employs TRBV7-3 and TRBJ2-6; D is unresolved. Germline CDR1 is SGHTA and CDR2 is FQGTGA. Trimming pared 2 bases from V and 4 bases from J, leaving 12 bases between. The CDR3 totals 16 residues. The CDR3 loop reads CASSLGVRAGANVLTF. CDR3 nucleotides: TGTGCCAGCAGCTTAGGGGTTCGAGCCGGGGCCAACGTCCTGACTTTC.

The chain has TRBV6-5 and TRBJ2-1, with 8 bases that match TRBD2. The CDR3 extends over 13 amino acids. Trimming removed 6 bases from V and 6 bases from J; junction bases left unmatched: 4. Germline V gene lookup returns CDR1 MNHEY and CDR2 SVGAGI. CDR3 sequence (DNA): TGTGCCAGCAGGCGGGGGGAGGCCAATGAGCAGTTCTTC. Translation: CASRRGEANEQFF.